One sample yielded the 31 T cell receptor beta chains listed below, sequenced in a study of graft-versus-host responses after intestinal transplantation. No antigen is known for these receptors. Produced via immunoSEQ multiplex PCR; TCRdb's table is partial and in-frame only. This sample has about 120,000 clones, with just under 95% found just once. The source was unstimulated CD4+ T cells sorted from spleen or lymph node cells, collected before intestinal transplant. These TCRs come from a human donor who received an intestinal transplant.

V and J are TRBV27 and TRBJ2-5; D assignment may be TRBD1 or TRBD2 (5 bases each). The CDR3 has 14 amino acids. Per the germline V gene, CDR1 is MNHEY and CDR2 is SMNVEV (reference sequence). Trimming removed 4 bases at V and 5 bases at J, with 14 bases between. The CDR3 protein is CASSSPEGRETQYF. As DNA, the CDR3 is TGTGCCAGCAGTTCACCAGAGGGACGGGAGACCCAGTACTTC.

The genes are TRBV30 and TRBJ2-7; 9 bases map to TRBD1. CDR1 GTSNPN and CDR2 SVGIG come from the germline V gene (reference sequence). Trimming removed 4 bases from V and 5 bases from J; junction bases left unmatched: 3. This CDR3 contains 12 residues. The CDR3 coding sequence is TGTGCCTGGAACAGGGGGCATAACGAGCAGTACTTC. It is translated as CAWNRGHNEQYF.

V gene TRBV5-4 combines with J gene TRBJ1-1, with a weak D call TRBD1 (5 bases). From germline, CDR1 is SGHNT and CDR2 YYREEE (reference sequence). The CDR3 extends over 13 amino acids. The ends were cut back, 0 bases at V and 9 bases at J, with 12 bases in the middle. The CDR3 spells CASSLEQVNQAFF. The CDR3 nucleotides are TGTGCCAGCAGCTTGGAACAGGTGAATCAAGCTTTCTTT.

The gene calls are TRBV6-1 and TRBJ2-2; 8 nucleotides align to TRBD2. The CDR3 contains 14 residues. V was clipped by 7 bases and J by 9 bases; unmatched bases: 10. Looked up from germline, CDR1 is MNHNS and CDR2 is SASEGT. The DNA for the CDR3 is TGTGCCAGCAACCGCGGACTAGCAGGAAGGGAGCTGTTTTTT. This encodes CASNRGLAGRELFF.

The rearrangement joins TRBV5-1 to TRBJ2-5; a possible D gene is TRBD2 (5 bases). Germline CDR1 and CDR2: SGHRS and YFSETQ. Trimming removed 6 bases at V and 1 base at J, with 10 bases between. The CDR3 has 13 residues. CDR3 DNA sequence: TGCGCCAGCAAGGCCAGCGGCCAAGAGACCCAGTACTTC. This codes for CASKASGQETQYF.

The V call is TRBV2, the J call TRBJ1-2; the D gene is possibly TRBD1 (5 bases). Trimming pared 5 bases from V and 4 bases from J, leaving 17 bases between. Germline CDR1 and CDR2: SNHLY and FYNNEI. The CDR3 runs 15 residues. Here the CDR3 reads CASSLNWGIIYGYTF. DNA for the CDR3: TGTGCCAGCAGTCTAAACTGGGGGATTATCTATGGCTACACCTTC.

This clone was recorded only once. The chain recombines TRBV27 with TRBJ1-4; D possibly corresponds to TRBD1 (6 bases). V was clipped by 4 bases and J by 8 bases, with 14 bases between them. The V gene's germline CDR1 is MNHEY and CDR2 SMNVEV (reference sequence). The CDR3 contains 14 residues. The CDR3 region has the DNA TGTGCCAGCAGTTCACAGGGAGAGTGGGAAAAACTGTTTTTT. Translation: CASSSQGEWEKLFF.

The rearrangement links TRBV30 to TRBJ2-5; maybe TRBD2 (6 bases). CDR1 and CDR2 from the germline V gene are GTSNPN and SVGIG (reference sequence). This CDR3 comprises 13 residues. V lost 5 bases and J 5 bases, leaving 15 bases between the germline ends. The CDR3 DNA reads as TGTGCCTGGGCGCGGGGCACGTTGGAGACCCAGTACTTC. Protein sequence: CAWARGTLETQYF. Using reference TRBV30 and TRBJ2-5 for the parts outside the CDR3, the full variable domain is SQTIHQWPATLVQPVGSPLSLECTVEGTSNPNLYWYRQAAGRGLQLLFYSVGIGQISSEVPQNLSASRPQDRQFILSSKKLLLSDSGFYLCAWARGTLETQYFGPGTRLLVL.

The rearrangement uses TRBV5-6 and TRBJ2-1, with D possibly being TRBD2 (6 bases). The CDR3 is made up of 15 amino acids. Germline V gene sequence: CDR1 SGHDT, CDR2 YYEEEE. Trimming stripped 0 bases from V and 3 bases from J, with 10 bases between. Written as DNA, the CDR3 is TGTGCCAGCAGCTTGGCGGGACTCCACTACAATGAGCAGTTCTTC. It codes for CASSLAGLHYNEQFF.

CDR3 coding DNA: TGTGCCAGCAGCTTAGGACAGGGTTCCTACAATGAGCAGTTCTTC. It translates to CASSLGQGSYNEQFF. V and J are TRBV7-9 and TRBJ2-1; 7 bases line up with TRBD1. The CDR3 totals 15 residues. Germline lookup yields CDR1 SEHNR and CDR2 FQNEAQ (reference sequence). J lost 1 base, V lost 1 base, and 1 base had no gene match.

The gene calls are TRBV18 and TRBJ2-3, with D unclear. Per the germline V gene, CDR1 is KGHSH and CDR2 is LQKENI. This CDR3 is built from 15 residues. The V end lost 6 bases, the J end lost 0 bases, and 13 bases lay between the germline ends. Here the CDR3 DNA reads TGTGCCAGCTCCCCCGGATTCCCCAGCACAGATACGCAGTATTTT. It encodes CASSPGFPSTDTQYF.

This chain uses TRBV28 with TRBJ2-1; 8 bases align to TRBD2. Per germline, CDR1 MDHEN and CDR2 SYDVKM. Trimming cost V 2 bases and J 0 bases; bases outside gene matches: 0. This CDR3 spans 15 amino acids. Here the CDR3 reads CASSLAGGSYNEQFF. As DNA, the CDR3 is TGTGCCAGCAGTTTAGCGGGAGGCTCCTACAATGAGCAGTTCTTC.

The chain links TRBV27 to TRBJ2-3; D ambiguous. Germline CDR1 and CDR2: MNHEY and SMNVEV (reference sequence). The length of the CDR3 is 13 residues. V was clipped by 3 bases and J by 6 bases, with 10 bases between them. The CDR3 region has the DNA TGTGCCAGCAGTTTGCAGGAGAAGGATACGCAGTATTTT. Residues: CASSLQEKDTQYF.

The chain uses TRBV13 and TRBJ1-1, with D perhaps TRBD1 (5 bases). Per the germline V gene, CDR1 is PRHDT and CDR2 is FYEKMQ (reference sequence). The CDR3 extends over 15 amino acids. The CDR3 here is CACRRGRGVDTEAFF. The CDR3 DNA follows: TGTGCGTGCAGACGGGGGAGGGGCGTGGATACTGAAGCTTTCTTT.

This chain connects TRBV6-6 to TRBJ1-1; D is undetermined. Trimming took off 0 bases at V and 8 bases at J, with 7 bases between the two ends. CDR1 and CDR2 from the germline V gene are MNHNY and SVGAGI (reference sequence). The CDR3 is 12 amino acids. The CDR3 nucleotides read TGTGCCAGCAGTTACTCTTCGTCGGAAGCTTTCTTT. Protein product: CASSYSSSEAFF.

The rearrangement uses TRBV25-1 and TRBJ1-1; D is uncertain. Germline CDR1 reads MGHDK; CDR2 reads SYGVNS. The CDR3 is 14 residues long. V shed 1 base and J shed 10 bases, with 16 bases lying between them. CDR3 DNA sequence: TGTGCCAGCAGTGAATCATCGCTTCGGCTCGTAGCTTTCTTT. Translated: CASSESSLRLVAFF.

The chain employs TRBV18 and TRBJ1-2; D is unresolved. CDR3 length: 12 residues. V was pared by 2 bases and J by 8 bases, with 9 bases between. Germline V gives CDR1 KGHSH, CDR2 LQKENI. The CDR3 DNA is TGTGCCAGCTCACCAGAGGCTTACGGCTACACCTTC. This translates into CASSPEAYGYTF.

The chain employs TRBV11-1 and TRBJ2-3; 7 bases fit TRBD2. Germline V CDR1 and CDR2: SGHAT, FQDESV (reference sequence). The CDR3 totals 15 residues. Trimming cost V 2 bases and J 2 bases; bases outside gene matches: 4. The CDR3 sequence: CASSLQGGDTDTQYF. CDR3 bases: TGTGCCAGCAGCTTACAGGGAGGGGACACAGATACGCAGTATTTT.

This CDR3 is CASRRATSTDTQYF. The CDR3 DNA sequence: TGTGCCAGCAGAAGGGCCACGAGCACAGATACGCAGTATTTT. The chain has TRBV9 and TRBJ2-3; D is unresolved. V was trimmed by 5 bases and J by 0 bases, leaving 10 bases between them. The CDR3 sequence is 14 residues long. Germline loops: CDR1 SGDLS, CDR2 YYNGEE.

The genes are TRBV2 and TRBJ2-6; D is unresolved. The CDR3 contains 14 residues. Germline V gene sequence: CDR1 SNHLY, CDR2 FYNNEI. Trimming shortened V by 4 bases and J by 1 base, and 5 bases separated the two germline ends. This CDR3 reads CASSGSSGANVLTF. The CDR3 DNA is TGTGCCAGCAGTGGGTCGTCTGGGGCCAACGTCCTGACTTTC.

The chain recombines TRBV4-2 with TRBJ2-5; TRBD2 agrees at 9 bases. Germline V CDR1 and CDR2: LGHNA, YNFKEQ. The CDR3 runs to 17 residues. Losses at the gene ends were 0 bases for V and 5 bases for J; bases not matched to a gene: 10. For the CDR3, the DNA is TGTGCCAGCAGCCAAGATCGGTGGAGCGGGAGGCTCGAGACCCAGTACTTC. Protein sequence: CASSQDRWSGRLETQYF.

The chain employs TRBV28 and TRBJ1-4, with a possible D match to TRBD1 (5 bases). Germline V gene sequence: CDR1 MDHEN, CDR2 SYDVKM. There are 13 residues in the CDR3. Trimming pared 6 bases from V and 9 bases from J, leaving 14 bases between. CDR3 nucleotides: TGTGCCAGCAGCCTTCCTCAGGGTCAAAAACTGTTTTTT. Translating it yields CASSLPQGQKLFF.

In its sample, this clone was seen once. The V and J genes are TRBV7-9 and TRBJ2-3; 8 bases match TRBD1. V gave up 3 bases and J gave up 3 bases; unmatched junction bases: 11. Per germline, CDR1 SEHNR and CDR2 FQNEAQ (reference sequence). This CDR3 has 17 amino acids. The CDR3 loop reads CASSLFPGGAGTDTQYF. The CDR3 DNA follows: TGTGCCAGCAGCTTGTTCCCAGGGGGCGCAGGGACAGATACGCAGTATTTT. The whole variable domain, filled in from reference TRBV7-9 and TRBJ2-3, reads DTGVSQNPRHKITKRGQNVTFRCDPISEHNRLYWYRQTLGQGPEFLTYFQNEAQLEKSRLLSDRFSAERPKGSFSTLEIQRTEQGDSAMYLCASSLFPGGAGTDTQYFGPGTRLTVL.

A single count supports this clone. A junction boundary mismatches the germline segment, possibly from a read error. The chain uses TRBV6-1 and TRBJ1-1, with D unclear. Germline lookup yields CDR1 MNHNS and CDR2 SASEGT. This CDR3 comprises 15 residues. The DNA for the CDR3 is TGTGCCAGCCGTGACTCCACAACCATGAACACTGAAGCTTTCTTT. It encodes CASRDSTTMNTEAFF.

The chain employs TRBV9 and TRBJ2-1; TRBD2 agrees at 7 bases. J was trimmed by 0 bases and V by 0 bases; bases with no gene match: 0. The CDR3 runs 15 residues. The germline V gene encodes CDR1 SGDLS and CDR2 YYNGEE. The CDR3 region is CASSVGEGSYNEQFF. The CDR3, as DNA: TGTGCCAGCAGCGTAGGGGAGGGCTCCTACAATGAGCAGTTCTTC.

This chain uses TRBV10-3 with TRBJ1-5; D ambiguous. CDR3 length: 14 amino acids. Trimming removed 3 bases from V and 4 bases from J, with 10 bases in between. Germline values: CDR1 ENHRY, CDR2 SYGVKD. The CDR3 sequence: CAISERPKNQPQHF. The DNA of the CDR3 is TGTGCCATCAGTGAAAGACCGAAAAATCAGCCCCAGCATTTT.

The chain employs TRBV6-5 and TRBJ1-5, with a possible D match to TRBD1 (6 bases). The CDR3 loop spans 15 amino acids. CDR1 is MNHEY and CDR2 is SVGAGI in the germline V gene. The V end was cut by 6 bases, the J end by 1 base, with 13 bases between. CDR3: CASRATGISNQPQHF. The CDR3 nucleotides are TGTGCCAGCAGGGCTACAGGGATAAGCAATCAGCCCCAGCATTTT.

This clone appeared once. The chain combines TRBV2 with TRBJ1-5; D is perhaps TRBD1 (5 bases). From germline, CDR1 is SNHLY and CDR2 FYNNEI. V lost 2 bases to trimming and J lost 7 bases, with 15 bases between them. CDR3 length equals 15 residues. This CDR3 reads CASSELGGARQPQHF. The CDR3 coding sequence is TGTGCCAGCAGTGAACTGGGAGGGGCGAGGCAGCCCCAGCATTTT. Combining the CDR3 with reference TRBV2 and TRBJ1-5 gives the whole variable domain EPEVTQTPSHQVTQMGQEVILRCVPISNHLYFYWYRQILGQKVEFLVSFYNNEISEKSEIFDDQFSVERPDGSNFTLKIRSTKLEDSAMYFCASSELGGARQPQHFGDGTRLSIL.

The rearrangement links TRBV7-8 to TRBJ2-2, with 9 bases aligning to TRBD2. The CDR3 length is 16 residues. J was trimmed by 6 bases and V by 3 bases; bases with no gene match: 8. Per germline, CDR1 SGHVS and CDR2 FQNEAQ. CDR3 sequence: CASSFVAGDLSGELFF. The CDR3 nucleotides are TGTGCCAGCAGCTTTGTAGCGGGAGACTTATCCGGGGAGCTGTTTTTT.

The rearrangement links TRBV21-1 to TRBJ2-7. TRBV21-1 is a pseudogene segment. CDR3 length: 14 residues. The CDR3 nucleotides read TGTGCCAGCAGCAAAGGGATCGTCGATCACGAGCAGTACTTC. Its protein product is CASSKGIVDHEQYF.

The gene calls are TRBV28 and TRBJ1-2; D might be TRBD1 (6 bases). Trimming removed 5 bases at V and 2 bases at J, with 12 bases between. Germline V lookup: CDR1 MDHEN, CDR2 SYDVKM. CDR3 size: 14 residues. Written as DNA, the CDR3 is TGTGCCAGCAGTCTGGCGGACAGAAACTATGGCTACACCTTC. Translation: CASSLADRNYGYTF.